These T cell receptor beta chains were read from a single sample in a study of PD-1 blockade in classical Hodgkin lymphoma. Profiled with immunoSEQ multiplex PCR; TCRdb holds only in-frame clones, not every one. The profile covers fewer than 35,000 clones, with around 80% appearing a single time and about 0.85% taken by the ten largest. Here the sequenced sample was CD4+ T cells from blood, taken before the fourth cycle of nivolumab. These receptors all stem from a human donor with classical Hodgkin lymphoma. CDR3s include the opening cysteine and the closing phenylalanine or tryptophan. The order of the fields is D gene, V gene, clone size, J gene, CDR3 protein, CDR3 DNA. D genes are given only for firm matches. Size is omitted from some rows. Given values are once, few, many or a class for expanded clones.

.	TRBV5-4	once	TRBJ1-5	CATRDAGSFNQPQHF	TGTGCCACCCGGGATGCCGGATCGTTCAATCAGCCCCAGCATTTT
.	TRBV21-1	.	TRBJ1-4	CASSKPPANEKLFF	TGTGCCAGCAGCAAACCCCCGGCTAATGAAAAACTGTTTTTT
TRBD2	TRBV29-1	.	TRBJ2-1	CSVRTSGKYNEQFF	TGCAGCGTTAGGACTAGCGGAAAGTACAATGAGCAGTTCTTC
.	TRBV2	.	TRBJ1-6	CASSESGSFNSPLHF	TGTGCCAGTTCAGAATCAGGGTCGTTTAATTCACCCCTCCACTTT
.	TRBV4-1	.	TRBJ1-2	CASSQDSMGQNYGYTF	TGCGCCAGCAGCCAAGATTCGATGGGGCAGAACTATGGCTACACCTTC
.	TRBV7-8	.	TRBJ2-6	CASSLAIFISGANVLTF	TGTGCCAGCAGCTTAGCCATCTTTATCTCTGGGGCCAACGTCCTGACTTTC
TRBD2	TRBV7-9	.	TRBJ2-5	CASSFGGGGETQYF	TGTGCCAGCAGCTTTGGCGGGGGAGGAGAGACCCAGTACTTC
.	TRBV4-1	few	TRBJ2-7	CASSQDVGGSPYEQYF	TGCGCCAGCAGCCAAGATGTCGGGGGAAGTCCCTACGAGCAGTACTTC
.	TRBV19	.	TRBJ1-5	CASSIPPGGRPQHF	TGTGCCAGTAGTATACCACCGGGTGGAAGGCCCCAGCATTTT
.	TRBV19	.	TRBJ1-2	CASRTLGRSYGYTF	TGTGCCAGTCGCACTCTCGGCAGGTCTTATGGCTACACCTTC
.	TRBV11-3	once	TRBJ2-2	CASSPASLGELFF	TGTGCCAGCAGCCCCGCCTCATTAGGGGAGCTGTTTTTT
TRBD2	TRBV5-4	.	TRBJ2-3	CASRATSGGRDTQYF	TGTGCCAGCAGGGCCACTAGCGGGGGGAGAGATACGCAGTATTTT
.	TRBV5-1	.	TRBJ2-7	CASSLVSGNEQYF	TGCGCCAGCAGCTTGGTTTCGGGGAACGAGCAGTACTTC
.	TRBV4-1	few	TRBJ1-2	CASSRGGGLANYGYTF	TGCGCCAGCAGCCGCGGTGGAGGGCTGGCTAACTATGGCTACACCTTC
.	TRBV6-6	.	TRBJ1-1	CASSAYADTEAFF	TGTGCCAGCAGCGCATACGCCGACACTGAAGCTTTCTTT
.	TRBV6-5	.	TRBJ1-4	CASSYGQWEKLFF	TGTGCCAGCAGTTACGGTCAGTGGGAAAAACTGTTTTTT
.	TRBV5-1	.	TRBJ2-7	CASSFTRESSYEQYF	TGCGCCAGCAGCTTTACCAGAGAGAGCTCCTACGAGCAGTACTTC
TRBD1	TRBV19	.	TRBJ2-7	CARPTSGQGAYEQYF	TGTGCCAGACCAACCTCGGGACAGGGGGCCTACGAGCAGTACTTC
.	TRBV6-5	.	TRBJ1-2	CASTTLADVYGYTF	TGTGCCAGCACCACCCTGGCAGACGTCTATGGCTACACCTTC
.	TRBV25-1	.	TRBJ1-6	CASSEWSVDSANSPLHF	TGTGCCAGCAGTGAATGGAGCGTCGACAGCGCTAATTCACCCCTCCACTTT
.	TRBV6-1	.	TRBJ2-7	CASSEDLLYEQYF	TGTGCCAGCAGTGAGGACCTTCTATACGAGCAGTACTTC
.	TRBV19	.	TRBJ1-5	CASSQGHNQPQHF	TGTGCCAGTAGTCAGGGTCACAATCAGCCCCAGCATTTT
.	TRBV7-9	.	TRBJ2-2	CASSERGADTGELFF	TGTGCCAGCAGCGAGAGGGGCGCGGACACCGGGGAGCTGTTTTTT
TRBD1	TRBV15	.	TRBJ2-5	CATSSDSAPGQGRETQYF	TGTGCCACCAGCAGTGACTCCGCCCCGGGACAGGGGAGAGAGACCCAGTACTTC
.	TRBV6-1	.	TRBJ1-4	CASSLIAGEEKLFF	TGTGCCAGCAGTCTTATCGCTGGAGAGGAAAAACTGTTTTTT
TRBD2	TRBV2	.	TRBJ2-7	CASSEDPLAGRPEQYF	TGTGCCAGCAGTGAAGACCCACTAGCGGGGCGCCCCGAGCAGTACTTC
.	TRBV28	few	TRBJ1-5	CASGINRQPQHF	TGTGCCAGCGGTATTAATCGTCAGCCCCAGCATTTT
.	TRBV27	.	TRBJ1-2	CASSTAGAIGYTF	TGTGCCAGCTCGACGGCAGGGGCTATTGGCTACACCTTC